The table lists the clone carrying this TCR beta chain with a few counts. The antigen is undetermined. The entry originates in a study of T cell responses to AZD1222 COVID-19 vaccine. Findings of the study overall: Only after the peak T cell response were repertoires sampled. Mostly white British, mostly female donors; authors suggested clonal diversity may be underestimated. Reportedly, nearly half the spike-specific TCRs target unmutated variant regions.

Assay used: immunoSEQ multiplex PCR; TCRdb lists only in-frame clones, some missing. This table has around 70,000 clones, 60% to 85% appearing once. This CDR3 contains 15 residues. The V and J ends lost 1 base and 3 bases respectively, with 12 bases between them. Germline loops: CDR1 MGHRA, CDR2 YSYEKL. The gene calls are TRBV4-1 and TRBJ1-2; tentatively, D is TRBD1 (5 bases). This sequence originates from an adult in good health. This specimen was peripheral blood, taken on day 0 of MenACWY control vaccination. The CDR3 protein is CASSQVGRAHYGYTF. The CDR3 DNA reads TGCGCCAGCAGCCAAGTGGGCAGGGCTCACTATGGCTACACCTTC.